This T cell receptor (beta chain) was retrieved from a study of cytomegalovirus exposure and HLA in healthy donors. V dropped 0 bases and J dropped 6; count of bases not matched to a gene: 5. Germline assignment: CDR1 SGHAT and CDR2 FQNNGV. CDR3 size: 15 residues. PCR involved 60 Vbeta and 13 Jbeta primers. Here immunoSEQ multiplex PCR was the method, and the copy in TCRdb shows in-frame clones only, minus some. The sample yields approximately 150,000 clones, approximately 85% seen once. This chain uses TRBV11-2 with TRBJ1-3, with 7 bases matching TRBD1. The sequence came from a middle-aged man in good health and CMV-seropositive. Sequenced material: PBMCs. The CDR3 sequence is CASSLDRTGTNTIYF. In DNA, the CDR3 is TGTGCCAGCAGCTTAGACCGGACAGGAACAAACACCATATATTTT.